A single sample is the source of the 5 T cell receptor beta chains below, sequenced in a study of T cells in Graves' hyperthyroidism and ophthalmopathy. It was RNA transcripts that yielded the amplified TCR beta CDR3 regions. A first-round RT-PCR of the TCR CDR3 used the HTBI primer set. TCRdb processed the multiplex PCR reads anew with MiXCR; each CDR3 protein has one entry. This sample has about 640,000 distinct CDR3 sequences, with around 21% found just once. Sequencing was performed on blood. The source is a man aged 30-40 years with Graves' ophthalmopathy.

The chain recombines TRBV9 with TRBJ1-6; D remains ambiguous. V lost 3 bases and J 6 bases, leaving 19 bases between the germline ends. Per the germline V gene, CDR1 is SGDLS and CDR2 is YYNGEE. This CDR3 is 17 amino acids long. The CDR3 bases are TGTGCCAGCAGCGCGGAAGGGCTGGGTTCCGGTAATTCACCCCTCCACTTT. Its translation: CASSAEGLGSGNSPLHF.

At least ten counts were recorded for this clonotype. V and J are TRBV24-1 and TRBJ2-1; 9 bases fit TRBD1. CDR1 is KGHDR, CDR2 SFDVKD, per germline. V gave up 2 bases and J gave up 4 bases; unmatched junction bases: 8. The CDR3 length is 17 residues. CDR3 coding DNA: TGTGCCACCAGTGATTCGCTGCCGGGACAGGGTTACAATGAGCAGTTCTTC. Encoded protein: CATSDSLPGQGYNEQFF.

This clonotype was found a few times. This chain connects TRBV19 to TRBJ2-2; D might be TRBD1 (5 bases). The CDR3 length is 17 residues. The ends were cut back, 2 bases at V and 0 bases at J, with 13 bases in the middle. Germline CDR1 is LNHDA and CDR2 is SQIVND (reference sequence). The CDR3 reads CASSISRQGTNTGELFF. The CDR3 bases are TGTGCCAGTAGTATATCTAGGCAGGGAACGAACACCGGGGAGCTGTTTTTT.

There are many counts of this clonotype. The chain joins TRBV5-1 to TRBJ2-7, with D uncertain. This CDR3 has 13 residues. Germline-derived CDR1 and CDR2 are SGHRS and YFSETQ. Between the trimmed V and J ends, which lost 5 bases and 3 bases, there was a span of 12 bases. The CDR3 coding sequence is TGCGCCAGCAGTCCAACAGATCACTACGAGCAGTACTTC. This codes for CASSPTDHYEQYF.

This clonotype was counted many times. V usage is TRBV7-9 and J usage is TRBJ2-7, with 15 positions matching TRBD2. V shed 1 base and J 4 bases; nucleotides not matched to a gene: 5. Germline loops: CDR1 SEHNR, CDR2 FQNEAQ (reference sequence). The CDR3 length is 17 residues. The CDR3, as DNA: TGTGCCAGCAGCTTAGTTGGGACTAGCGGGAGGTTATACGAGCAGTACTTC. It is translated as CASSLVGTSGRLYEQYF.